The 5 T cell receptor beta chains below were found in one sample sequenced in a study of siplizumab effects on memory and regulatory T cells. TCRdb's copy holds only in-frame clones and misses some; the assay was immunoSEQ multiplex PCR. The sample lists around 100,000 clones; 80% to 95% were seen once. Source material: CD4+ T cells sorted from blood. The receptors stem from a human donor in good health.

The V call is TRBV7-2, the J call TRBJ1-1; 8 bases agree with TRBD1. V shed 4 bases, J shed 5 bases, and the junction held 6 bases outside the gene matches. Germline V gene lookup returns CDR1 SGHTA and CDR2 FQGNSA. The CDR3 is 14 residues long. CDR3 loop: CASSSSYRGTEAFF. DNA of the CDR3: TGTGCCAGCAGCTCCTCCTACAGGGGGACTGAAGCTTTCTTT.

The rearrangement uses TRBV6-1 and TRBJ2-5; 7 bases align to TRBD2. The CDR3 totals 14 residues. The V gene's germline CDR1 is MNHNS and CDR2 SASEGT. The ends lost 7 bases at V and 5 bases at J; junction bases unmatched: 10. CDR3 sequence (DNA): TGTGCCAGCATTGTGGGAGGGCCGAGTGAGACCCAGTACTTC. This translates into CASIVGGPSETQYF.

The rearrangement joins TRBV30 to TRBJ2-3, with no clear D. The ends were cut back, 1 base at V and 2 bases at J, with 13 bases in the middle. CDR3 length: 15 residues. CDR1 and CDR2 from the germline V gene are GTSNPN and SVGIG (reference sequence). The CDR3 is CAWSEGHQLTDTQYF. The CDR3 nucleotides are TGTGCCTGGAGTGAAGGGCACCAACTCACAGATACGCAGTATTTT.

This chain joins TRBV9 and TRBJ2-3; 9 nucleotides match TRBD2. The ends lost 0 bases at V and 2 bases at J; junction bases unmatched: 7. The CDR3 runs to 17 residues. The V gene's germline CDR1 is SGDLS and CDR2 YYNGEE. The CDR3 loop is CASSVVASGKITDTQYF. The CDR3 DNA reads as TGTGCCAGCAGCGTAGTAGCTAGCGGGAAAATCACAGATACGCAGTATTTT.

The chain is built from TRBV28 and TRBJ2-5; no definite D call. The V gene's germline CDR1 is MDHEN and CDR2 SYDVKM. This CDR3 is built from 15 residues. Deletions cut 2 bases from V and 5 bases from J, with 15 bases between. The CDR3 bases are TGTGCCAGCAGTTTAGGGTCGGCTTATCCGGAGACCCAGTACTTC. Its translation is CASSLGSAYPETQYF.